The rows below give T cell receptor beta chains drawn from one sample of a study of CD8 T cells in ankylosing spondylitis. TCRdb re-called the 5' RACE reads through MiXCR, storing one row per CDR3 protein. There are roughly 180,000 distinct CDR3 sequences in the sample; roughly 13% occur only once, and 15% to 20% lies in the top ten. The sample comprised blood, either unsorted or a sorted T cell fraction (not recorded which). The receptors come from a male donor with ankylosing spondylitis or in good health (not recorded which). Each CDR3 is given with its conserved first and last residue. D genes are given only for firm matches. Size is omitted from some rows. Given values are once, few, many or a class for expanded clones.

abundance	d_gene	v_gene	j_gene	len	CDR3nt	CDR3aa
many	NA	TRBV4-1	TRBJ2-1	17	TGCGCCAGCAGCCCTCGGGCTAGCGAGAGCTCCTACAATGAGCAGTTCTTC	CASSPRASESSYNEQFF
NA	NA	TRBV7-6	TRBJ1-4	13	TGTGCCAGCAGCCCCGTTCCAAATGAAAAACTGTTTTTT	CASSPVPNEKLFF
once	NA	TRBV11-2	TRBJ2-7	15	TGTGCCAGCAGCTTAGAAAAAAACAAGATCTACGAGCAGTACTTC	CASSLEKNKIYEQYF
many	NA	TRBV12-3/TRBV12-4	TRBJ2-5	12	TGTGCCAGCAGCCCGGGCCAAGAGACCCAGTACTTC	CASSPGQETQYF
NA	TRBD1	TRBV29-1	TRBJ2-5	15	TGCAGCGTTGAGGGGACAGGGGACCTCCAAGAGACCCAGTACTTC	CSVEGTGDLQETQYF
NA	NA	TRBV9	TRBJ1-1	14	TGTGCCAGCAGCGTAGAGGGGAGACAGGATGAAGCTTTCTTT	CASSVEGRQDEAFF
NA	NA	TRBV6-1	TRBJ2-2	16	TGTGCCAGCAGCGAAGAGCCCGCCGGGTACACCGGGGAGCTGGTTTTT	CASSEEPAGYTGELVF
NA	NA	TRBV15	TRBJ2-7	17	TGTGCCACCAGCAGCCGACAAGGGACCGGGACTCCCTACGAGCAGTACTTC	CATSSRQGTGTPYEQYF
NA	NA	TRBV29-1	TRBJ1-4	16	TGCAGTGTATTATTTCCCACAGGGAACCGAAATGAAAAACTGTTTTTT	CSVLFPTGNRNEKLFF
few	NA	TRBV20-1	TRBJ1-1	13	TGCAGTGCTAGTAATGAGACCAACACTGAAGCTTTCTTT	CSASNETNTEAFF
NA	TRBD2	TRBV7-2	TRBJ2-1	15	TGTGCCAGCAGGGCGACTAGCGGGGGTTACAATGAGCAGTTCTTC	CASRATSGGYNEQFF
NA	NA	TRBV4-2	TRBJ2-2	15	TGTGCCAGCAGCCAGGAAGTACAGGGCGGCGGGGAGCTGTTTTTT	CASSQEVQGGGELFF
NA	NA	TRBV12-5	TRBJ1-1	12	TGTGCTAGTGGCCATGGGTGGACTGAAGCTTTCTTT	CASGHGWTEAFF